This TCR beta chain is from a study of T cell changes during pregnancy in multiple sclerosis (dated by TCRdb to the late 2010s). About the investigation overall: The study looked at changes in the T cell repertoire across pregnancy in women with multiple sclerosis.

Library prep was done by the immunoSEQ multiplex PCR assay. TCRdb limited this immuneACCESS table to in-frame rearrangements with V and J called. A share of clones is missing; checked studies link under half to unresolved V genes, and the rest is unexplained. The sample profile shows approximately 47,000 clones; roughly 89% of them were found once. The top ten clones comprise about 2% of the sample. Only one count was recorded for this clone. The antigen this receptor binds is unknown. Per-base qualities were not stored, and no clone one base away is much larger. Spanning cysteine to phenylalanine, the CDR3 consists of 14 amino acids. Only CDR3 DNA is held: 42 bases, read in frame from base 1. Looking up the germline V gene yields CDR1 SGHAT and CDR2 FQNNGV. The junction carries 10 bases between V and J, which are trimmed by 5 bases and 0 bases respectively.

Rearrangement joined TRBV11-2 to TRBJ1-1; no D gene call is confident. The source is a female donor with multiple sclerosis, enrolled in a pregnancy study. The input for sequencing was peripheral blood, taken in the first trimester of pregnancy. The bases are TGTGCCAGCAGCCCTTCGACACTGAACACTGAAGCTTTCTTT. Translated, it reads CASSPSTLNTEAFF.